The text below deals with one T cell receptor beta chain. The antigen is unknown. The sample originates from a study of shared clonotypes between healthy human individuals. Whole-study findings and limits: Naive subsets generally had larger estimated richness than memory subsets.

V was clipped by 8 bases and J by 4 bases, with 14 bases between them. This CDR3 region has 13 residues. Germline-derived CDR1 and CDR2 are LNHDA and SQIVND (reference sequence). CD45RO-negative, CCR7-selected cells formed the naive CD8 fraction, which excluded terminally differentiated effector memory CD45RA+ cells. Libraries were prepared by immunoSEQ multiplex PCR; TCRdb keeps only in-frame clonotypes and omits some of them. The sample lists around 2.1 million clones; about 92% were seen once. V gene TRBV19 combines with J gene TRBJ1-1, with a possible D match to TRBD1 (6 bases). Sequencing input: naive CD8+ T cells from PBMCs. This TCR derives from a man in his late teens or twenties in good health. Some clones in this sample may be carry-over from other donors' samples. The CDR3 here is CASGEQGATEAFF. CDR3 DNA: TGTGCCAGTGGGGAACAGGGAGCCACTGAAGCTTTCTTT.